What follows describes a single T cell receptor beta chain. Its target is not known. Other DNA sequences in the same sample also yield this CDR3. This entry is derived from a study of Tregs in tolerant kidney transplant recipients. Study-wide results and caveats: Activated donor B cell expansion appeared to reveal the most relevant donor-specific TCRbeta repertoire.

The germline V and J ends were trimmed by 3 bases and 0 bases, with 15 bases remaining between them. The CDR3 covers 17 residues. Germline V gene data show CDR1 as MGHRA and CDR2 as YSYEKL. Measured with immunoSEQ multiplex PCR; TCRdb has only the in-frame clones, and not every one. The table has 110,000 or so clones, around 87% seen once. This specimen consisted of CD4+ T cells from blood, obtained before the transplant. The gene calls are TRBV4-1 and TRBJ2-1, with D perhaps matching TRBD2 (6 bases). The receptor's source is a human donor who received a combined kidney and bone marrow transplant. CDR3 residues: CASSHHPTRSSYNEQFF. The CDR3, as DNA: TGCGCCAGCAGCCACCACCCGACTAGGAGCTCCTACAATGAGCAGTTCTTC.